This TCR beta chain was sequenced during a study of blood T cell repertoires in COVID-19. Libraries were prepared by immunoSEQ multiplex PCR; TCRdb keeps only in-frame clonotypes and omits some of them. The sample lists 87,000 or so clones, about nine tenths occurring once. Germline V gives CDR1 SGDLS, CDR2 YYNGEE. Trimming stripped 1 base from V and 10 bases from J, with 9 bases between. The CDR3 spans 12 residues. The gene calls are TRBV9 and TRBJ2-1; D remains ambiguous. The sample comprised peripheral blood. The TCR sequence derives from a woman between 45 and 60 years old with active or convalescent COVID-19. CDR3 protein: CASSVSVLEQFF. The CDR3 nucleotides read TGTGCCAGCAGCGTATCCGTTCTGGAGCAGTTCTTC.